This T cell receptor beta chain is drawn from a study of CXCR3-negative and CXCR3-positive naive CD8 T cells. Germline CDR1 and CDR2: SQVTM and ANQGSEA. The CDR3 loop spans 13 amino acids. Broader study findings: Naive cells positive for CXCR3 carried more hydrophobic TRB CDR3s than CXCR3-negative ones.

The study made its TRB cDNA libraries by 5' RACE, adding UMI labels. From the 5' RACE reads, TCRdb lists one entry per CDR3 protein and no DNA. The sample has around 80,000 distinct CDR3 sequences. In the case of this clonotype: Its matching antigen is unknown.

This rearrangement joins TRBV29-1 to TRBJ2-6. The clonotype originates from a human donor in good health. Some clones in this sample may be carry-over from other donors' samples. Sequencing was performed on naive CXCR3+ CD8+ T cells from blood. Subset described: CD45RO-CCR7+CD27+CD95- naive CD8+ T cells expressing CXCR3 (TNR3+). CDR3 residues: CSAKTSGANVLTF.